This passage covers 16 T cell receptor beta chains from one sample sequenced in a study of cytomegalovirus exposure and HLA in healthy donors. PCR used 60 Vbeta primers and 13 Jbeta primers. The table came from immunoSEQ multiplex PCR; TCRdb's copy has only in-frame clones and leaves some out. The table shows 100,000 to 150,000 clones, with around 80% occurring only once. Sequencing was carried out using PBMCs. The receptors here all came from a man aged 45-60 years in good health and CMV-seronegative.

The rearrangement links TRBV10-3 to TRBJ1-2; D possibly corresponds to TRBD1 (6 bases). Germline CDR1 and CDR2: ENHRY and SYGVKD. The CDR3 sequence is 14 residues long. The ends were cut back, 6 bases at V and 7 bases at J, with 18 bases in the middle. This CDR3 is CAIRPDRQVGGYTF. As DNA, the CDR3 is TGTGCCATCAGACCGGACAGACAAGTGGGTGGCTACACCTTC.

The chain uses TRBV11-3 and TRBJ2-7; 8 bases map to TRBD1. Germline lookup yields CDR1 SGHNT and CDR2 YENEEA. There are 16 residues in the CDR3. The V gene end was trimmed by 5 bases and the J gene end by 5 bases; junction bases not matched to a gene: 14. This chain's CDR3 is CASSRGPGGGIHEQYF. The DNA of the CDR3 is TGTGCCAGCAGCCGGGGCCCAGGGGGCGGTATCCACGAGCAGTACTTC.

As to this clone: Other DNA sequences within the sample encode an identical CDR3. The chain uses TRBV10-3 and TRBJ1-6; 10 bases align to TRBD1. With V trimmed by 0 bases and J by 10 bases, 3 bases remained unmatched. This CDR3 contains 15 residues. CDR1 is ENHRY and CDR2 is SYGVKD in the germline V gene. The CDR3 DNA reads TGTGCCATCAGTGAGTCTTGGACAGGGGGATCACCCCTCCACTTT. It yields the protein CAISESWTGGSPLHF.

The chain employs TRBV5-1 and TRBJ1-1; D gene uncertain. V was trimmed by 0 bases and J by 7 bases, leaving 16 bases between them. The CDR3 length is 15 residues. The germline V gene has CDR1 SGHRS and CDR2 YFSETQ. CDR3 region: CASSLDLRTGDEAFF. CDR3 DNA sequence: TGCGCCAGCAGCTTGGATCTACGGACTGGTGATGAAGCTTTCTTT.

The V call is TRBV27, the J call TRBJ2-5; D call uncertain. Germline assignment: CDR1 MNHEY and CDR2 SMNVEV (reference sequence). The CDR3 is 13 amino acids. The V end was cut by 4 bases, the J end by 7 bases, with 13 bases between. The CDR3 nucleotides are TGTGCCAGCAGTTACGAGGCCTCGGGGACCCAGTACTTC. Translation gives CASSYEASGTQYF.

The chain combines TRBV5-1 with TRBJ2-1, with 8 bases identical to TRBD2. CDR3 length equals 15 residues. V trimming: 7 bases; J trimming: 8 bases; junction bases outside the gene matches: 14. Germline V gene lookup returns CDR1 SGHRS and CDR2 YFSETQ. CDR3 sequence (DNA): TGCGCCAGCTCGAGTAGCGGGGCCCTACAATATGAGCAGTTCTTC. Translation gives CASSSSGALQYEQFF.

The count of this clone is one. V and J are TRBV7-6 and TRBJ1-6; D remains unclear. Germline V gene lookup returns CDR1 SGHVS and CDR2 FNYEAQ. Between the trimmed V and J ends, which lost 2 bases and 7 bases, there was a span of 6 bases. This CDR3 is 13 amino acids long. As DNA, the CDR3 is TGTGCCAGCAGCTTAAAGGAGAATTCACCCCTCCACTTT. Translation: CASSLKENSPLHF.

The chain employs TRBV6-5 and TRBJ2-1; TRBD2 matches 8 bases. V lost 5 bases to trimming and J lost 4 bases; unmatched junction nucleotides: 4. The CDR3 extends over 14 amino acids. Germline CDR1 and CDR2: MNHEY and SVGAGI. The CDR3 protein is CASSRVAGYNEQFF. CDR3 sequence (DNA): TGTGCCAGCAGTCGAGTAGCGGGGTACAATGAGCAGTTCTTC.

This chain joins TRBV15 and TRBJ1-1; D is undetermined. V was clipped by 0 bases and J by 5 bases, with 13 bases between them. Germline V gene sequence: CDR1 LNHNV, CDR2 YYDKDF (reference sequence). CDR3 length: 15 residues. Written as DNA, the CDR3 is TGTGCCACCAGCAGAGATCTTGGTGGTAGTACTGAAGCTTTCTTT. Encoded protein: CATSRDLGGSTEAFF.

The chain is built from TRBV6-6 and TRBJ2-3; a possible D gene is TRBD1 (5 bases). The ends were cut back, 5 bases at V and 6 bases at J, with 12 bases in the middle. This CDR3 is built from 13 residues. In germline, CDR1 is MNHNY, CDR2 SVGAGI (reference sequence). CDR3 sequence: CASSQPGLDTQYF. In DNA, the CDR3 is TGTGCCAGCAGTCAACCAGGGCTGGATACGCAGTATTTT.

This clone was detected only a few times. The chain links TRBV6-1 to TRBJ1-2, with D hard to call. V was clipped by 7 bases and J by 10 bases, with 19 bases between them. The length of the CDR3 is 13 residues. Germline V lookup: CDR1 MNHNS, CDR2 SASEGT. The DNA for the CDR3 is TGTGCCAGCACCCCGAGTGGCAAAGAGGCCTACACCTTC. Translated, it gives CASTPSGKEAYTF.

The chain is built from TRBV7-9 and TRBJ2-3; D is possibly TRBD2 (6 bases). V was trimmed by 5 bases and J by 4 bases, leaving 16 bases between them. The germline CDR1 and CDR2 sequences are SEHNR and FQNEAQ (reference sequence). The CDR3 has 15 residues. Here the CDR3 reads CASSPKQRLADTQYF. Written as DNA, the CDR3 is TGTGCCAGCAGCCCCAAGCAAAGACTAGCAGATACGCAGTATTTT. Full variable domain (remainder filled in from reference TRBV7-9 and TRBJ2-3): DTGVSQNPRHKITKRGQNVTFRCDPISEHNRLYWYRQTLGQGPEFLTYFQNEAQLEKSRLLSDRFSAERPKGSFSTLEIQRTEQGDSAMYLCASSPKQRLADTQYFGPGTRLTVL.

The chain carries TRBV25-1 and TRBJ2-5; the match to TRBD1 covers 9 bases. J lost 5 bases, V lost 3 bases, and 7 bases had no gene match. Germline V CDR1 and CDR2: MGHDK, SYGVNS. This CDR3 region has 15 residues. CDR3 region: CASSDWTGVEETQYF. The CDR3 bases are TGTGCCAGCAGTGACTGGACAGGGGTAGAGGAGACCCAGTACTTC.

The chain uses TRBV5-4 and TRBJ1-2; D might be TRBD1 (6 bases). The V gene lost 4 bases and the J gene lost 4 bases, with 14 bases spanning the gap. Per germline, CDR1 SGHNT and CDR2 YYREEE (reference sequence). CDR3 size: 14 residues. As DNA, the CDR3 is TGTGCCAGCAGCCCAACTACAGGGCCCTATGGCTACACCTTC. It translates to CASSPTTGPYGYTF.

This chain uses TRBV18 with TRBJ2-3; 9 nucleotides align to TRBD1. CDR3 length: 15 residues. Unmatched junction bases numbered 7, after V lost 5 bases and J lost 4 bases. CDR1 and CDR2 from the germline V gene are KGHSH and LQKENI. In DNA form, the CDR3 reads TGTGCCAGCTCATCACAGGGGGCTTTGGCAGATACGCAGTATTTT. Its translation: CASSSQGALADTQYF.

This sequence joins TRBV5-4 and TRBJ2-5, with 7 bases matching TRBD1. After removal of 9 bases from V and 5 bases from J, the junction contained 7 bases not matched to a gene. This CDR3 region has 12 residues. CDR1 is SGHNT, CDR2 YYREEE, per germline (reference sequence). For the CDR3, the DNA is TGTGCCACGGGGACAGACTTGGAGACCCAGTACTTC. This translates into CATGTDLETQYF.